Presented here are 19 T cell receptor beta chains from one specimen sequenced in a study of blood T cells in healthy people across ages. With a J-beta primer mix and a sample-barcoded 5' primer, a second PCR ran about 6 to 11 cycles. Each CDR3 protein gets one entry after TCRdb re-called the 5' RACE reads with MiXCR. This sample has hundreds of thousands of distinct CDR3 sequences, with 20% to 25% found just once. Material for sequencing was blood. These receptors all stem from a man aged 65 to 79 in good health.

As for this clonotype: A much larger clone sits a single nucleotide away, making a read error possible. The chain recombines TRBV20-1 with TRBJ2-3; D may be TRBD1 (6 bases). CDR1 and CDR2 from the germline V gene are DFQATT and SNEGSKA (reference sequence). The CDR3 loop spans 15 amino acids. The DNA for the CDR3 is TGCAGTGCTAGAGGGGCACAGGGAAGCACAGATCCGCAGTATTTT. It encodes CSARGAQGSTDPQYF.

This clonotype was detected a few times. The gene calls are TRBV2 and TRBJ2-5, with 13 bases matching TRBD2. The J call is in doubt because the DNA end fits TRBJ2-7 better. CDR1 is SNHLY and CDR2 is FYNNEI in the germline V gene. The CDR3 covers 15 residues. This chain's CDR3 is CASSEGTSGIDEQYF. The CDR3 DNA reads TGTGCCAGCAGTGAGGGGACTAGCGGGATCGACGAGCAGTACTTC.

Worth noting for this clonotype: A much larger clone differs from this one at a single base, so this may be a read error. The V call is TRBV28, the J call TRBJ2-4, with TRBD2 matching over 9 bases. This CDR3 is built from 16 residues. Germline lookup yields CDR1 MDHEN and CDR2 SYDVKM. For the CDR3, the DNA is TGTGCCGGCAGTTTGACTAGCGGCGGGGTTAAAAACATTCAGTACTTC. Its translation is CAGSLTSGGVKNIQYF.

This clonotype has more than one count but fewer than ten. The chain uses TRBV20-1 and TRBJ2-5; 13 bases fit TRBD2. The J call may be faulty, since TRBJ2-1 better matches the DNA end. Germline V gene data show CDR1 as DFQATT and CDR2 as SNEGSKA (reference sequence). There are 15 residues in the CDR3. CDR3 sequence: CSAPPTSGRAEEQFF. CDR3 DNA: TGCAGTGCCCCCCCCACTAGCGGGAGGGCTGAGGAGCAGTTCTTC.

The CDR3 region is CASSPNPAEKLFF. CDR3 nucleotide sequence: TGTGCCAGCAGTCCCAATCCAGCTGAAAAACTGTTTTTT. The rearrangement joins TRBV12-3 or TRBV12-4 to TRBJ1-4; D unclear. This CDR3 contains 13 residues. V lost 5 bases to trimming and J lost 7 bases, with 11 bases between them.

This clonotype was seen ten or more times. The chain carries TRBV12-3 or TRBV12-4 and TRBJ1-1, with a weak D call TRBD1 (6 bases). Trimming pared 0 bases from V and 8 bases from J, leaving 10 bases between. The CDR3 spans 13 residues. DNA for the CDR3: TGTGCCAGCAGTTTAGCTGAGGACAGCGAAGCTTTCTTT. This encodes CASSLAEDSEAFF.

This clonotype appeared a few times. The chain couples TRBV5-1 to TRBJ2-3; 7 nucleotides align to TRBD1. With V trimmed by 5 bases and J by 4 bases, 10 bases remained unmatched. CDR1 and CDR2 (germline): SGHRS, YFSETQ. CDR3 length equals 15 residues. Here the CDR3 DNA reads TGCGCCAGCAGTCCTACTACAGGGGTTTCAGATACGCAGTATTTT. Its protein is CASSPTTGVSDTQYF.

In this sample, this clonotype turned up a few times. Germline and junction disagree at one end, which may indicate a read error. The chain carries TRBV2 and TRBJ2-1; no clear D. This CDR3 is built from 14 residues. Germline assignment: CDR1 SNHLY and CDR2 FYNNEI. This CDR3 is CASSERPAYNGQFF. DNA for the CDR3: TGTGCCAGCAGTGAAAGGCCCGCCTACAATGGGCAGTTCTTC.

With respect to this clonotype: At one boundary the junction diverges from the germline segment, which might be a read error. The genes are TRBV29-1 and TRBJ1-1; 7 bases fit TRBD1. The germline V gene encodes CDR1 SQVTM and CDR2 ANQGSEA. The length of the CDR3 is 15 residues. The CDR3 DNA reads TGCAGCGCACGACAGGGCGGAGACCGGAACGCTGAAGCTTTCTTT. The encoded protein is CSARQGGDRNAEAFF. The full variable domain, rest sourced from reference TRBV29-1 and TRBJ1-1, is SAVISQKPSRDICQRGTSLTIQCQVDSQVTMMFWYRQQPGQSLTLIATANQGSEATYESGFVIDKFPISRPNLTFSTLTVSNMSPEDSSIYLCSARQGGDRNAEAFFGQGTRLTVV.

The chain's CDR3 is CASSARDSSYNEQFF. In DNA, the CDR3 is TGTGCCAGCAGCGCTCGGGACTCCTCCTACAATGAGCAGTTCTTC. This chain connects TRBV9 to TRBJ2-1; D possibly corresponds to TRBD2 (6 bases). The ends were cut back, 3 bases at V and 0 bases at J, with 10 bases in the middle. Germline-derived CDR1 and CDR2 are SGDLS and YYNGEE. CDR3 length: 15 amino acids.

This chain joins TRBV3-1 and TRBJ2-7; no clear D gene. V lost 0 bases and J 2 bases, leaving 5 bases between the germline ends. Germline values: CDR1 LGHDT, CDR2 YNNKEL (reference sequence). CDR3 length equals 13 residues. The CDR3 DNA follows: TGTGCCAGCAGCCAAGATCATCCCTACGAGCAGTACTTC. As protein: CASSQDHPYEQYF.

The CDR3 DNA reads as TGCAGTGCTAGATCCTGGGACACCTACAACACTGAAGCTTTCTTT. This encodes CSARSWDTYNTEAFF. V and J are TRBV20-1 and TRBJ1-1; D possibly corresponds to TRBD1 (6 bases). The V end was cut by 2 bases, the J end by 2 bases, with 15 bases between. The CDR3 runs to 15 residues. CDR1 and CDR2 (germline): DFQATT, SNEGSKA (reference sequence).

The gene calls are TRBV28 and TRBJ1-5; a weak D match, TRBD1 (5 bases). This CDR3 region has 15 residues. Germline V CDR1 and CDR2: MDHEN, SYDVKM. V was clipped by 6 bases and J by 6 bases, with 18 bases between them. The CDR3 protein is CASSLGQGTGQPQHF. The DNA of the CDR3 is TGTGCCAGCAGCTTGGGGCAGGGTACGGGTCAGCCCCAGCATTTT.

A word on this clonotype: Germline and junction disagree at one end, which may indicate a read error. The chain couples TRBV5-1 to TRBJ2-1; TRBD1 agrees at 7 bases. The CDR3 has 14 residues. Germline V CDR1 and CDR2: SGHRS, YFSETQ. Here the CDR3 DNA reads TGCGCCAGCAGCCGAGGGACAGCCTACAATGAGCAGGTCTTC. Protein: CASSRGTAYNEQVF. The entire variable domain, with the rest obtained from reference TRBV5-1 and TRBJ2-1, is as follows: KAGVTQTPRYLIKTRGQQVTLSCSPISGHRSVSWYQQTPGQGLQFLFEYFSETQRNKGNFPGRFSGRQFSNSRSEMNVSTLELGDSALYLCASSRGTAYNEQVFGPGTRLTVL.

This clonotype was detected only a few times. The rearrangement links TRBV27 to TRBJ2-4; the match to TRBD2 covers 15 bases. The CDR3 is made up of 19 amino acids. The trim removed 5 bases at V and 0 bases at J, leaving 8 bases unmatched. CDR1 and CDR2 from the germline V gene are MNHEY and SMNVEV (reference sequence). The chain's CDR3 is CASSARTSGRELAKNIQYF. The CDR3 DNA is TGTGCCAGCAGTGCGCGGACTAGCGGGAGGGAGCTAGCCAAAAACATTCAGTACTTC.

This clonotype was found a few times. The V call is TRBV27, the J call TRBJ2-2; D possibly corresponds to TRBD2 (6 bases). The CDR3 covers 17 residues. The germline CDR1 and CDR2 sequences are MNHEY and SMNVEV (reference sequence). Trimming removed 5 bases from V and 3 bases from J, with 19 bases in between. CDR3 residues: CASSPESSGLYTGELFF. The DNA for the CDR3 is TGTGCCAGCAGTCCCGAAAGTAGCGGCCTGTACACCGGGGAGCTGTTTTTT.

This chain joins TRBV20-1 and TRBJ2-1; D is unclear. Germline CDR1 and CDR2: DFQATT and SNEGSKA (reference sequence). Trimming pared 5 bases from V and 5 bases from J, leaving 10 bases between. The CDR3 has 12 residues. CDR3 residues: CSAETRNNEQFF. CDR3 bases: TGCAGTGCTGAGACACGGAACAATGAGCAGTTCTTC.

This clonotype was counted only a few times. CDR3 sequence: CASSREGFGNTIYF. CDR3 sequence (DNA): TGCGCCAGCAGCCGTGAGGGGTTCGGAAACACCATATATTTT. The chain uses TRBV5-1 and TRBJ1-3, with a tentative D call TRBD1 (5 bases). The V gene's germline CDR1 is SGHRS and CDR2 YFSETQ. This CDR3 contains 14 residues. V was clipped by 4 bases and J by 4 bases, with 12 bases between them.

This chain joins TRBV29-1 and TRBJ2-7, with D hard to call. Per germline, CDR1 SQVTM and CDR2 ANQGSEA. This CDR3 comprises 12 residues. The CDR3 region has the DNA TGCACCGTAGGGAACAGATCCTACGAGCAGTACTTC. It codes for CTVGNRSYEQYF.